The 2 T cell receptor beta chains listed next were all sequenced from one sample in a study of T cells after posttransplantation cyclophosphamide. Assay used: immunoSEQ multiplex PCR; TCRdb lists only in-frame clones, some missing. The counts give a few thousand clones, none of them seen only once; 15% to 20% is held by the top ten. Busulfan-fludarabine conditioning, marrow transplant, and cyclophosphamide on days +3 and +4 were administered. The sample was PBMCs, taken 30 days after allogeneic stem cell transplant with posttransplant cyclophosphamide. These receptors were obtained from a female patient in her 60s who received an allogeneic stem cell transplant from an unrelated donor, was CMV-positive, and had acute GVHD only. A share of the T cells may be of graft donor origin.

This clone was counted ten times or more. The V gene is TRBV28, the J gene TRBJ1-5, with D unresolved. The V and J ends lost 2 bases and 7 bases respectively, with 12 bases between them. The CDR3 runs to 14 residues. Germline lookup yields CDR1 MDHEN and CDR2 SYDVKM. CDR3 DNA sequence: TGTGCCAGCAGTTTACTAAAGGCGGGGCAGCCCCAGCATTTT. Translating gives CASSLLKAGQPQHF.

The table lists this clone with many counts. The chain uses TRBV15 and TRBJ2-1; 9 bases agree with TRBD2. The CDR3 length is 16 residues. The V and J ends lost 3 bases and 6 bases, in that order; junction bases with no gene match: 9. Germline loops: CDR1 LNHNV, CDR2 YYDKDF (reference sequence). The DNA of the CDR3 is TGTGCCACCAGCAGTTCCGGACTAGCGACCGTCAATGAGCAGTTCTTC. Its protein product is CATSSSGLATVNEQFF.